The 28 T cell receptor beta chains presented below share a single source sample, sequenced in a study of metastatic and nonmetastatic thyroid tumors. All patients were treatment-naive before thyroid surgery. TCRdb re-called the PCR reads with MiXCR. The profile shows approximately 65,000 clones, 4% to 4.5% of them singletons. The specimen was blood. These receptors were collected from a female donor with papillary thyroid cancer or a benign thyroid nodule (not recorded which). Some clones in this sample may be carry-over from other donors' samples.

This clone was observed at least ten times. This rearrangement joins TRBV3-1 to TRBJ2-1; D not certain. Germline values: CDR1 LGHDT, CDR2 YNNKEL (reference sequence). CDR3 length: 12 amino acids. The V gene lost 4 bases and the J gene lost 7 bases, with 8 bases spanning the gap. The CDR3 region is CASSPVSNEQFF. The CDR3 DNA is TGTGCCAGCAGCCCGGTCTCGAATGAGCAGTTCTTC.

This clone was recorded at least ten times. V is TRBV7-3 and J is TRBJ1-5; D gene uncertain. The V end lost 1 base, the J end lost 6 bases, and 7 bases lay between the germline ends. CDR1 is SGHTA, CDR2 FQGTGA, per germline. The CDR3 sequence is 13 residues long. CDR3 in DNA: TGTGCCAGCAGCTTAATGGGAGGTCAGCCCCAGCATTTT. Encoded protein: CASSLMGGQPQHF.

This chain uses TRBV6-2 or TRBV6-3 with TRBJ1-2, with 8 bases fitting TRBD1. The junction had 14 bases not matched to a gene; V was cut back by 10 bases and J by 10 bases. This CDR3 has 13 amino acids. The germline V gene has CDR1 MNHEY and CDR2 SVGEGT. The CDR3 DNA is TGTGCCATCACCCCGGGACAGGTGTCGGTCTACACCTTC. Protein sequence: CAITPGQVSVYTF.

The chain employs TRBV27 and TRBJ2-7; 11 bases map to TRBD2. CDR3 size: 16 residues. The trim removed 5 bases at V and 5 bases at J, leaving 11 bases unmatched. The V gene's germline CDR1 is MNHEY and CDR2 SMNVEV (reference sequence). The CDR3 loop reads CASSQLAGGWADEQYF. Written as DNA, the CDR3 is TGTGCCAGCAGTCAGTTAGCGGGAGGGTGGGCCGACGAGCAGTACTTC.

The table lists this clone with many counts. The chain links TRBV6-5 to TRBJ1-3; D uncertain. The CDR3 runs to 16 residues. V gave up 2 bases and J gave up 0 bases, with 11 bases separating them. The V gene's germline CDR1 is MNHEY and CDR2 SVGAGI. This CDR3 reads CASSYARSTSGNTIYF. Written as DNA, the CDR3 is TGTGCCAGCAGTTACGCCCGCAGCACCTCTGGAAACACCATATATTTT.

The CDR3 DNA reads TGTGCCAGTATGTCCCTCGTGTTCACGGGGGGCGCGGGCTGGGCCAACAATGAGCAGTTCTTC. This encodes CASMSLVFTGGAGWANNEQFF. The rearrangement links TRBV19 to TRBJ2-1; TRBD2 might be the D (7 bases). V lost 7 bases to trimming and J lost 5 bases, with 36 bases between them. Germline V lookup: CDR1 LNHDA, CDR2 SQIVND (reference sequence). The CDR3 has 21 amino acids.

This clone was seen many times. The rearrangement joins TRBV4-1 to TRBJ1-1; D is undetermined. The V end was cut by 5 bases, the J end by 2 bases, with 15 bases between. The V gene's germline CDR1 is MGHRA and CDR2 YSYEKL. The length of the CDR3 is 15 residues. The CDR3 loop reads CASSKLNVANTEAFF. In DNA form, the CDR3 reads TGCGCCAGCAGCAAATTGAACGTAGCCAACACTGAAGCTTTCTTT.

This clone was detected many times. The CDR3 spells CASSPQGFGELFF. The CDR3 region has the DNA TGTGCCAGCAGCCCACAGGGGTTCGGGGAGCTGTTTTTT. V usage is TRBV11-2 and J usage is TRBJ2-2; 7 bases map to TRBD1. The ends lost 5 bases at V and 7 bases at J; junction bases unmatched: 4. Germline CDR1 and CDR2: SGHAT and FQNNGV. This CDR3 is 13 amino acids long.

Details on this clone: Other nucleotide sequences from this sample produce the same CDR3. CDR3 DNA: TGTGCCAGCAGCCCGAAGGTCGTGAGGGAGGGGCATGAGCAGTTCTTC. It translates to CASSPKVVREGHEQFF. This chain uses TRBV28 with TRBJ2-1; 7 positions agree with TRBD2. The V gene end was trimmed by 6 bases and the J gene end by 8 bases; junction bases not matched to a gene: 16. This CDR3 has 16 amino acids. CDR1 and CDR2 (germline): MDHEN, SYDVKM.

This clone was seen many times. V is TRBV7-9 and J is TRBJ2-7; D gene uncertain. Germline V gene data show CDR1 as SEHNR and CDR2 as FQNEAQ (reference sequence). CDR3 length equals 14 residues. Trimming shortened V by 1 base and J by 2 bases, and 9 bases separated the two germline ends. The CDR3 is CASSLDGMAYEQYF. CDR3 DNA: TGTGCCAGCAGCTTAGATGGCATGGCCTACGAGCAGTACTTC. Complete variable domain (other parts from reference TRBV7-9 and TRBJ2-7): DTGVSQNPRHKITKRGQNVTFRCDPISEHNRLYWYRQTLGQGPEFLTYFQNEAQLEKSRLLSDRFSAERPKGSFSTLEIQRTEQGDSAMYLCASSLDGMAYEQYFGPGTRLTVT.

Ten or more counts support this clone. The conserved phenylalanine or tryptophan is not found at the CDR3 terminus, so this likely reflects a read error. V usage is TRBV5-1 and J usage is TRBJ1-5; D might be TRBD1 (6 bases). Deletions cut 0 bases from V and 0 bases from J, with 13 bases between. Germline assignment: CDR1 SGHRS and CDR2 YFSETQ. The CDR3 is 17 amino acids. This CDR3 reads CASSLGTDFNSNQPQHL. In DNA, the CDR3 is TGCGCCAGCAGCTTGGGGACAGACTTCAATAGCAATCAGCCCCAGCATCTT.

The J gene is TRBJ2-5, the V gene TRBV20-1; D assignment may be TRBD1 or TRBD2 (6 bases each). V lost 2 bases and J lost 3, with 7 bases in between. Germline V gene data show CDR1 as DFQATT and CDR2 as SNEGSKA (reference sequence). This CDR3 has 12 amino acids. Written as DNA, the CDR3 is TGCAGTGCTAGAAGGGGGGAAGAGACCCAGTACTTC. This codes for CSARRGEETQYF.

This clone was detected many times. The chain has TRBV29-1 and TRBJ2-3, with a weak D call TRBD1 (6 bases). V was cut by 4 bases and J by 9 bases, with 17 bases left in between. CDR1 is SQVTM, CDR2 ANQGSEA, per germline. The CDR3 consists of 13 residues. The CDR3 sequence is CSVVRDQGRTQYF. Here the CDR3 DNA reads TGCAGCGTTGTCAGGGACCAGGGGCGGACGCAGTATTTT.

The table lists this clone with a few counts. This chain uses TRBV19 with TRBJ2-1, with D perhaps TRBD2 (6 bases). CDR3 size: 13 residues. Germline CDR1 is LNHDA and CDR2 is SQIVND (reference sequence). V was clipped by 8 bases and J by 8 bases, with 16 bases between them. CDR3 residues: CASSAAGPYEQFF. CDR3 nucleotides: TGTGCCAGTTCCGCGGCGGGGCCCTATGAGCAGTTCTTC.

With respect to this clone: One end of the junction fails to match germline, which may point to a read error. This chain connects TRBV10-3 to TRBJ2-7; either TRBD1 or TRBD2 may fit D (5 bases each). The CDR3 runs to 13 residues. CDR1 is ENHRY, CDR2 SYGVKD, per germline. The CDR3 bases are TGTGCCATCAGTGAAGGGGCGGAGGCGCAGACGCACTTC. It yields the protein CAISEGAEAQTHF.

This clone has a handful of counts. This CDR3 reads CASSDSRGGGPADTQYF. DNA for the CDR3: TGTGCCAGCAGTGACTCGAGAGGGGGGGGGCCCGCAGATACGCAGTATTTT. J is TRBJ2-3 and V is TRBV27, with D possibly matching TRBD2 (7 bases). Trimming removed 5 bases from V and 4 bases from J, with 22 bases in between. This CDR3 comprises 17 residues. Germline values: CDR1 MNHEY, CDR2 SMNVEV (reference sequence).

Comment on this clone: This may be a read error: a much more frequent sequence differs by one nucleotide. CDR3 in amino acids: CASSSLHGDEQFF. CDR3 in DNA: TGTGCCAGTAGTAGCCTCCACGGCGATGAGCAGTTCTTC. The chain uses TRBV19 and TRBJ2-1; D not certain. The CDR3 covers 13 residues. V was clipped by 4 bases and J by 8 bases, with 12 bases between them. Germline assignment: CDR1 LNHDA and CDR2 SQIVND (reference sequence).

This sequence joins TRBV20-1 and TRBJ2-7, with 7 nucleotides matching TRBD1. Germline lookup yields CDR1 DFQATT and CDR2 SNEGSKA (reference sequence). The CDR3 extends over 13 amino acids. With 1 base clipped from V and 9 bases from J, the junction kept 9 bases outside the gene matches. As DNA, the CDR3 is TGCAGTGCTAGAGGCGGACAGGTCTTGGGGCAGTACTTC. Translated, it gives CSARGGQVLGQYF.

V gene TRBV12-3 or TRBV12-4 combines with J gene TRBJ2-1; 7 bases agree with TRBD2. V lost 8 bases and J lost 6; bases outside the gene matches: 10. This CDR3 contains 14 residues. CDR3 sequence reads: CASWGLTGFNEQFF. The DNA for the CDR3 is TGTGCCAGCTGGGGACTAACAGGATTCAATGAGCAGTTCTTC.

Only a few counts were recorded for this clone. The junction departs from the called germline gene at one end, perhaps through a read error. The chain couples TRBV7-8 to TRBJ1-1, with D unclear. The CDR3 is made up of 14 amino acids. Germline assignment: CDR1 SGHVS and CDR2 FQNEAQ. The CDR3, as DNA: TGTGCCAGCAGCTTAGTTGCGCGGAACGCTGAAGCTTTCTTT. This codes for CASSLVARNAEAFF. The complete variable domain, with remaining parts taken from reference TRBV7-8 and TRBJ1-1, reads GAGVSQSPRYKVAKRGQDVALRCDPISGHVSLFWYQQALGQGPEFLTYFQNEAQLDKSGLPSDRFFAERPEGSVSTLKIQRTQQEDSAVYLCASSLVARNAEAFFGQGTRLTVV.

This clone was picked up many times. The chain has TRBV11-3 and TRBJ2-5; 13 positions match TRBD2. Germline V gives CDR1 SGHNT, CDR2 YENEEA. The V segment lost 1 base and the J segment 0 bases; nucleotides outside the gene matches: 14. The CDR3 has 21 residues. CDR3 coding DNA: TGTGCCAGCAGCTTAGCCCCCTTACTAGCGGGAGGGCCGGGCTACCAAGAGACCCAGTACTTC. Translated: CASSLAPLLAGGPGYQETQYF. Variable domain in full (rest from reference TRBV11-3 and TRBJ2-5): EAGVVQSPRYKIIEKKQPVAFWCNPISGHNTLYWYLQNLGQGPELLIRYENEEAVDDSQLPKDRFSAERLKGVDSTLKIQPAELGDSAVYLCASSLAPLLAGGPGYQETQYFGPGTRLLVL.

This sequence joins TRBV6-2 or TRBV6-3 and TRBJ2-7, with 8 bases lining up with TRBD2. This CDR3 has 16 residues. Germline V gives CDR1 MNHEY, CDR2 SVGEGT. The trim removed 5 bases at V and 5 bases at J, leaving 14 bases unmatched. CDR3 region: CASSLRGSGSLHEQYF. The CDR3 DNA is TGTGCCAGCAGTCTCCGAGGAAGCGGGAGTCTCCACGAGCAGTACTTC.

There are a few counts of this clone. One base away lies a much larger clone, so this may be a sequencing read error. The genes are TRBV7-7 and TRBJ2-3; TRBD2 is a possible D gene (5 bases). Per germline, CDR1 SSHAT and CDR2 FNYEAQ (reference sequence). The CDR3 spans 15 residues. As DNA, the CDR3 is TGTGCTAGCAGCCCGGTGGGAGAGGTCACAGATACGCAGTATTTT. Residues: CASSPVGEVTDTQYF.

This clone was detected many times. V and J are TRBV9 and TRBJ2-1, with 13 bases fitting TRBD2. V shed 10 bases, J shed 10 bases, and the junction held 8 bases outside the gene matches. Germline V gene data show CDR1 as SGDLS and CDR2 as YYNGEE. The CDR3 covers 13 residues. CDR3: CASTGTSGMEQFF. The CDR3 region has the DNA TGTGCCTCCACCGGGACTAGCGGGATGGAGCAGTTCTTC.

In its sample, this clone was seen a few times. It may be a read error: a sequence one base away is much more abundant. The V gene is TRBV2, the J gene TRBJ2-5, with 9 bases that match TRBD1. V gave up 8 bases and J gave up 5 bases; unmatched junction bases: 9. CDR1 is SNHLY and CDR2 is FYNNEI in the germline V gene. The CDR3 extends over 14 amino acids. As DNA, the CDR3 is TGTGCCAGCGGCGTACAGGGGGCGATTGAGACCCAGTACTTC. Translating gives CASGVQGAIETQYF. Filled out from reference TRBV2 and TRBJ2-5, the complete variable domain reads EPEVTQTPSHQVTQMGQEVILRCVPISNHLYFYWYRQILGQKVEFLVSFYNNEISEKSEIFDDQFSVERPDGSNFTLKIRSTKLEDSAMYFCASGVQGAIETQYFGPGTRLLVL.

This clone showed up many times. The chain has TRBV19 and TRBJ2-2; 11 bases match TRBD2. Per germline, CDR1 LNHDA and CDR2 SQIVND (reference sequence). The CDR3 covers 16 residues. V shed 8 bases and J 3 bases; nucleotides not matched to a gene: 8. In DNA, the CDR3 is TGTGCCAGTCAGGGGAGGACTAGCGGGCACACCGGGGAGCTGTTTTTT. This gives the protein CASQGRTSGHTGELFF.

This clone was observed at least ten times. The chain carries TRBV4-2 and TRBJ1-5; maybe TRBD1 (5 bases). Germline V lookup: CDR1 LGHNA, CDR2 YNFKEQ. The V gene lost 0 bases and the J gene lost 4 bases, with 10 bases spanning the gap. The CDR3 is 15 amino acids. CDR3 DNA: TGTGCCAGCAGCCAAGATGAGGGGATAAATCAGCCCCAGCATTTT. Translation gives CASSQDEGINQPQHF.

This clone has ten or more counts. This chain joins TRBV30 and TRBJ1-2; no reliable D call. The germline V gene has CDR1 GTSNPN and CDR2 SVGIG (reference sequence). The CDR3 has 12 amino acids. V was cut by 2 bases and J by 2 bases, with 6 bases left in between. CDR3 DNA sequence: TGTGCCTGGAGTTGGGTGAACTATGGCTACACCTTC. The encoded protein is CAWSWVNYGYTF.